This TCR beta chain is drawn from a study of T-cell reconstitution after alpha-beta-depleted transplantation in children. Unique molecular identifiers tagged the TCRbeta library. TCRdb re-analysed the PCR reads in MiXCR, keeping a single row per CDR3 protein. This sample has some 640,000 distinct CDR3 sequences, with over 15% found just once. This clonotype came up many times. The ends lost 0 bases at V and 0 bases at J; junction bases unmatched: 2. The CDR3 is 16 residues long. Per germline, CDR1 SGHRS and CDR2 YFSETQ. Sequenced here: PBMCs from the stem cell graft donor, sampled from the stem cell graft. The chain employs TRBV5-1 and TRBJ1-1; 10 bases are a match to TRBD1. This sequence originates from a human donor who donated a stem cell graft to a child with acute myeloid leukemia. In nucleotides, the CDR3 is TGCGCCAGCAGCTTGGCGACAGGGGGCATGAACACTGAAGCTTTCTTT. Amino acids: CASSLATGGMNTEAFF.